What follows are 18 T cell receptor beta chains derived from one specimen sequenced in a study of blood T cell repertoires in COVID-19. Produced via immunoSEQ multiplex PCR; TCRdb's table is partial and in-frame only. Here the sample spans roughly 160,000 clones, 80% to 85% being singletons. The sample taken for sequencing was PBMCs or T cells enriched from blood (not recorded which). The receptor source for this set is a woman aged 55-70 years who had recovered from COVID-19.

This chain connects TRBV5-1 to TRBJ2-5; D may be TRBD2 (6 bases). Trimming took off 3 bases at V and 5 bases at J, with 17 bases between the two ends. Germline-derived CDR1 and CDR2 are SGHRS and YFSETQ. The length of the CDR3 is 15 residues. CDR3 in DNA: TGCGCCAGCAGCTCACGAGGCGGGATGTGGGAGACCCAGTACTTC. It is translated as CASSSRGGMWETQYF.

J is TRBJ2-1 and V is TRBV20-1, with D possibly TRBD1 on 6 matching bases. The CDR3 length is 11 residues. Germline V gives CDR1 DFQATT, CDR2 SNEGSKA (reference sequence). Trimming took 5 bases from V and 8 from J, leaving 10 bases between them. CDR3 nucleotides: TGCAGTGCTCGACCAGGGGATGAGCAGTTCTTC. Translation gives CSARPGDEQFF.

The chain recombines TRBV3-1 (or the pseudogene TRBV3-2) with TRBJ2-3; D unclear. The CDR3 is made up of 12 amino acids. V dropped 1 base and J dropped 5 bases, with 4 bases sitting between them. CDR1 and CDR2 (germline): LGHDT, YNNKEL (reference sequence). The CDR3 DNA reads TGTGCCAGCAGCCAAGTATTAGATACGCAGTATTTT. This codes for CASSQVLDTQYF.

Note on this clone: The junction shows a germline mismatch at one end, possibly a read error. The chain combines TRBV19 with TRBJ2-3; D ambiguous. Germline CDR1 and CDR2: LNHDA and SQIVND (reference sequence). CDR3 length: 14 residues. Written as DNA, the CDR3 is TGTGCCAGTAGCATAGACATTCGCACAGATACGCAGTATTTT. This sequence encodes CASSIDIRTDTQYF.

The gene calls are TRBV5-1 and TRBJ1-5, with TRBD1 identical over 7 bases. The CDR3 has 16 residues. The trim removed 4 bases at V and 5 bases at J, leaving 12 bases unmatched. The germline gives CDR1 SGHRS, CDR2 YFSETQ. The CDR3 here is CASSKTGMIGDQPQHF. The DNA of the CDR3 is TGCGCCAGCAGCAAGACAGGGATGATAGGGGATCAGCCCCAGCATTTT.

J is TRBJ2-1 and V is TRBV25-1; TRBD1 agrees at 7 bases. J lost 4 bases, V lost 4 bases, and 7 bases had no gene match. CDR3 length: 15 amino acids. Germline CDR1 reads MGHDK; CDR2 reads SYGVNS. CDR3: CASSGQGRAYNEQFF. The DNA of the CDR3 is TGTGCCAGCAGTGGACAGGGTCGGGCTTACAATGAGCAGTTCTTC.

This clone was counted only a few times. The chain carries TRBV7-8 and TRBJ1-1, with 8 positions matching TRBD1. J lost 3 bases, V lost 5 bases, and 8 bases had no gene match. The germline gives CDR1 SGHVS, CDR2 FQNEAQ. The CDR3 totals 15 residues. The DNA for the CDR3 is TGTGCCAGCAGCCAAGGACAGGGAGTAGACACTGAAGCTTTCTTT. Its translation: CASSQGQGVDTEAFF.

This clone was seen a single time. The chain has TRBV4-1 and TRBJ1-2; 10 bases are a match to TRBD1. With 1 base clipped from V and 10 bases from J, the junction kept 9 bases outside the gene matches. CDR3 size: 15 residues. Germline CDR1 reads MGHRA; CDR2 reads YSYEKL. The CDR3 sequence: CASSQAPGTGEFYTF. The DNA of the CDR3 is TGCGCCAGCAGCCAAGCTCCCGGGACAGGGGAGTTCTACACCTTC.

The chain carries TRBV18 and TRBJ2-5, with 8 bases identical to TRBD2. The CDR3 length is 13 residues. The germline V gene encodes CDR1 KGHSH and CDR2 LQKENI. Trimming cost V 4 bases and J 3 bases; bases outside gene matches: 1. This chain's CDR3 is CASSQAGEETQYF. CDR3 bases: TGTGCCAGCTCACAAGCGGGGGAAGAGACCCAGTACTTC.

The CDR3 region has the DNA TGTGCCAGCAGTTACTTATCTAGCAATCAGCCCCAGCATTTT. The encoded protein is CASSYLSSNQPQHF. This chain uses TRBV6-2 or TRBV6-3 with TRBJ1-5; D gene ambiguous. Germline CDR1 reads MNHEY; CDR2 reads SVGEGT. CDR3 length equals 14 residues. V lost 1 base to trimming and J lost 0 bases, with 4 bases between them.

This chain joins TRBV7-9 and TRBJ1-3; a possible D gene is TRBD1 (6 bases). The CDR3 sequence is 15 residues long. Trimming removed 2 bases at V and 3 bases at J, with 11 bases between. Per germline, CDR1 SEHNR and CDR2 FQNEAQ (reference sequence). CDR3 nucleotides: TGTGCCAGCAGCTTAAGTACAGGGAGTGGAAACACCATATATTTT. It encodes CASSLSTGSGNTIYF.

This clone came up a few times. J is TRBJ2-7 and V is TRBV9; the D is unclear. Germline V gene lookup returns CDR1 SGDLS and CDR2 YYNGEE. CDR3 size: 13 residues. V shed 3 bases and J shed 2 bases, with 9 bases lying between them. The CDR3 DNA reads as TGTGCCAGCAGCGAGAGTGTTACCTACGAGCAGTACTTC. Translating it yields CASSESVTYEQYF.

The chain recombines TRBV6-5 with TRBJ1-2; D ambiguous. The CDR3 loop spans 13 amino acids. Germline lookup yields CDR1 MNHEY and CDR2 SVGAGI. Between the trimmed V and J ends, which lost 5 bases and 4 bases, there was a span of 11 bases. CDR3 sequence reads: CASSPRGSYGYTF. CDR3 DNA: TGTGCCAGCAGTCCCCGGGGTTCCTATGGCTACACCTTC.

The chain combines TRBV24-1 with TRBJ2-3; 7 bases match TRBD2. CDR3 length: 13 residues. Germline V lookup: CDR1 KGHDR, CDR2 SFDVKD. The J segment lost 3 bases and the V segment lost 8 bases, leaving 4 bases of the junction unmatched. The chain's CDR3 is CATTAGATDTQYF. The CDR3 nucleotides read TGTGCCACCACTGCGGGAGCTACAGATACGCAGTATTTT.

The CDR3 coding sequence is TGTGCCAGCAGTGGAAGGGGGAGGGTGGGCTACACCTTC. Protein product: CASSGRGRVGYTF. V usage is TRBV6-4 and J usage is TRBJ1-2, with a possible D match to TRBD1 (6 bases). From germline, CDR1 is MRHNA and CDR2 SNTAGT. The CDR3 runs 13 residues. V was shortened by 4 bases and J by 8 bases, with 14 bases between the two germline ends.

The chain has TRBV6-6 and TRBJ2-7; 8 bases line up with TRBD1. The germline V gene has CDR1 MNHNY and CDR2 SVGAGI (reference sequence). V gave up 5 bases and J gave up 0 bases; unmatched junction bases: 12. The CDR3 has 17 residues. CDR3 nucleotides: TGTGCCAGCAGTCTATCGTACAGGGGGTCCCTCTCCTACGAGCAGTACTTC. This gives the protein CASSLSYRGSLSYEQYF.

The chain uses TRBV6-6 and TRBJ1-2, with a possible D match to TRBD1 (5 bases). CDR1 MNHNY and CDR2 SVGAGI come from the germline V gene (reference sequence). The CDR3 is 15 residues long. Trimming removed 8 bases at V and 5 bases at J, with 21 bases between. CDR3 loop: CASWARGSILYGYTF. The CDR3 DNA reads as TGTGCCAGCTGGGCGCGGGGCAGCATTCTGTATGGCTACACCTTC.

This chain uses TRBV5-4 with TRBJ2-7, with a tentative D call TRBD1 (6 bases). The CDR3 runs to 14 residues. The germline gives CDR1 SGHNT, CDR2 YYREEE (reference sequence). Trimming removed 0 bases from V and 5 bases from J, with 12 bases in between. This CDR3 is CASSLAGAVNEQYF. The CDR3 nucleotides are TGTGCCAGCAGCTTGGCAGGGGCAGTGAACGAGCAGTACTTC.